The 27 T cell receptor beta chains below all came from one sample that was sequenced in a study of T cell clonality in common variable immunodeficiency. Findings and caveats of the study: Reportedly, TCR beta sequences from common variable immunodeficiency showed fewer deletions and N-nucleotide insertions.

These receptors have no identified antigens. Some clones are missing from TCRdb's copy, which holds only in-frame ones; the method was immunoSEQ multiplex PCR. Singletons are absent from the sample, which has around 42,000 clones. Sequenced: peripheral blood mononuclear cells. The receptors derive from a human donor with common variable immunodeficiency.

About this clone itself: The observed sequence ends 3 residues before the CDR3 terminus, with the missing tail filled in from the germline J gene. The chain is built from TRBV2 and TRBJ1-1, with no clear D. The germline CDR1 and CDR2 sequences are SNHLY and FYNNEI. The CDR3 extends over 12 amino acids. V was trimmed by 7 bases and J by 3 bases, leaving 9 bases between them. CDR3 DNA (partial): TGTGCCAGCACCAGACACCACACTGAA. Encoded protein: CASTRHHTE. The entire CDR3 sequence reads CASTRHHTEAFF. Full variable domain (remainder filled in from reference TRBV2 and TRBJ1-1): EPEVTQTPSHQVTQMGQEVILRCVPISNHLYFYWYRQILGQKVEFLVSFYNNEISEKSEIFDDQFSVERPDGSNFTLKIRSTKLEDSAMYFCASTRHHTEAFFGQGTRLTVV.

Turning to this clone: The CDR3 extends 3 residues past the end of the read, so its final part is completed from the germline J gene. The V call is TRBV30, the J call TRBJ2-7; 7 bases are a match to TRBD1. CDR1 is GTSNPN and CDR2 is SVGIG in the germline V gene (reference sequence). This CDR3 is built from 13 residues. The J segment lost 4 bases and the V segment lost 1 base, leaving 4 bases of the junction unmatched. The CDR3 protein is CAWSEDRDYEQYF. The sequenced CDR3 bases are TGTGCCTGGAGTGAAGACAGGGATTACGAG.

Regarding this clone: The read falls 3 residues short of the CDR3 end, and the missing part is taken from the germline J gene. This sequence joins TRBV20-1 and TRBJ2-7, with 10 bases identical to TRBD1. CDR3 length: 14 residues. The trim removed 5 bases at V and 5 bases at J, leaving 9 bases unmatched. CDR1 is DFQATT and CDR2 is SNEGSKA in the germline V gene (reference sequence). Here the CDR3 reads CSAAHRTGGDEQYF. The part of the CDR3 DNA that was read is TGCAGTGCTGCCCACCGGACAGGGGGAGACGAG.

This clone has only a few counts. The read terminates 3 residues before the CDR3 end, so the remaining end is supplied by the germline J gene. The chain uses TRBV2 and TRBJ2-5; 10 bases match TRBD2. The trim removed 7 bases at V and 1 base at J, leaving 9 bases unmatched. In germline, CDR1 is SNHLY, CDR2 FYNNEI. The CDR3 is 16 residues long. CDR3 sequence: CASKRALAGFQETQYF. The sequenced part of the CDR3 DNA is TGTGCCAGCAAAAGGGCACTAGCGGGATTCCAAGAGACC. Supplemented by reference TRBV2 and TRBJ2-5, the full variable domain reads EPEVTQTPSHQVTQMGQEVILRCVPISNHLYFYWYRQILGQKVEFLVSFYNNEISEKSEIFDDQFSVERPDGSNFTLKIRSTKLEDSAMYFCASKRALAGFQETQYFGPGTRLLVL.

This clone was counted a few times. Here the CDR3 reads CASSPGSYEQYF. The part of the CDR3 DNA that was read is TGTGCCAGCAGCCCCGGCTCCTACGAG. The rearrangement links TRBV5-6 to TRBJ2-7, with D unclear. The CDR3 is cut off 3 residues early in the read; its end comes from the germline J gene. The CDR3 loop spans 12 amino acids. V lost 4 bases to trimming and J lost 0 bases, with 5 bases between them. Germline-derived CDR1 and CDR2 are SGHDT and YYEEEE.

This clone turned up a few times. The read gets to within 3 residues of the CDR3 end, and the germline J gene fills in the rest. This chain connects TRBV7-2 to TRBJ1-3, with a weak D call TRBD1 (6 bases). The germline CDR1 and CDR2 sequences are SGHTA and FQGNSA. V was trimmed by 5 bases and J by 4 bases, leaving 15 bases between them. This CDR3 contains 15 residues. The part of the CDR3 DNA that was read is TGTGCCAGCAGCCTACAGGGACAAGTGGGAAACACC. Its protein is CASSLQGQVGNT. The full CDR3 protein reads CASSLQGQVGNTIYF. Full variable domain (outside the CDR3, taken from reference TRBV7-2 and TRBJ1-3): GAGVSQSPSNKVTEKGKDVELRCDPISGHTALYWYRQSLGQGLEFLIYFQGNSAPDKSGLPSDRFSAERTGGSVSTLTIQRTQQEDSAVYLCASSLQGQVGNTIYFGEGSWLTVV.

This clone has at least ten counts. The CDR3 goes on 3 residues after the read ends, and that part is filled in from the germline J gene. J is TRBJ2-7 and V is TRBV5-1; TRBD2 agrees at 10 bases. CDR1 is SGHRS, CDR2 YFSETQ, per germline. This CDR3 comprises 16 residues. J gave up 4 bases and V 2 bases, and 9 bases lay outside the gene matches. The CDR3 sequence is CASSFIPSSGGYEQYF. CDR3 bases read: TGCGCCAGCAGCTTCATCCCCTCTAGCGGGGGTTACGAG. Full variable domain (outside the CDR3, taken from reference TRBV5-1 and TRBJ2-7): KAGVTQTPRYLIKTRGQQVTLSCSPISGHRSVSWYQQTPGQGLQFLFEYFSETQRNKGNFPGRFSGRQFSNSRSEMNVSTLELGDSALYLCASSFIPSSGGYEQYFGPGTRLTVT.

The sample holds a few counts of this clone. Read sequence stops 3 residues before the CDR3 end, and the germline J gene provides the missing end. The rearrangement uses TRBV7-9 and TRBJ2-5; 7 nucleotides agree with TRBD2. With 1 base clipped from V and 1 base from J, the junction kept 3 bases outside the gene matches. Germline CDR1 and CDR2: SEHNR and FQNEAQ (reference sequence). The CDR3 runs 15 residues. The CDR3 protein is CASSLVSSGQETQYF. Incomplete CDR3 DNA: TGTGCCAGCAGCTTAGTGTCTAGCGGCCAAGAGACC.

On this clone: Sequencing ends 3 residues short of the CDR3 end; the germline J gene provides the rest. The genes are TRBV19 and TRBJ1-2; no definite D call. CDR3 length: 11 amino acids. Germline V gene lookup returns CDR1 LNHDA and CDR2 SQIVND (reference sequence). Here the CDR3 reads CASSDRSGYTF. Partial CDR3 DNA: TGTGCCAGTAGTGACCGTAGCGGC.

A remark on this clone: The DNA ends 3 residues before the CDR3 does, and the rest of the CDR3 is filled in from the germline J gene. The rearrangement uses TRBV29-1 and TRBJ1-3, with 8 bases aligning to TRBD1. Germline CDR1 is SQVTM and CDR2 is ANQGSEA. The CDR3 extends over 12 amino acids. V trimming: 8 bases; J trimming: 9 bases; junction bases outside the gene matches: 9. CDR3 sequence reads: CSIYRGTSTIYF. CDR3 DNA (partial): TGCAGCATCTACAGGGGGACGAGCACC.

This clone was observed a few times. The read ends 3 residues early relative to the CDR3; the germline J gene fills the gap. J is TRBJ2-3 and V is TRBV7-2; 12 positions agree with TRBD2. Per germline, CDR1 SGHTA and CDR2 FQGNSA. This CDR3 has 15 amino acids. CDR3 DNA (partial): TGTGCCAGCAGCTTCACTAGCGGGGGGATGGGAACG. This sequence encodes CASSFTSGGMGT. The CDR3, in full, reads CASSFTSGGMGTQYF.

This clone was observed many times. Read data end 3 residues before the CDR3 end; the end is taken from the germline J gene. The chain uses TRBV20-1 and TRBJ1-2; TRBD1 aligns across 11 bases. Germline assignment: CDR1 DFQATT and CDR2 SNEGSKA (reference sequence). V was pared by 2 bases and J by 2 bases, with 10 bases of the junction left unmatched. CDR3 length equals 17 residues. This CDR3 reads CSARRADRGRMNYGYTF. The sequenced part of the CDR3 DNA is TGCAGTGCTAGAAGGGCGGACAGGGGGCGAATGAACTATGGC.

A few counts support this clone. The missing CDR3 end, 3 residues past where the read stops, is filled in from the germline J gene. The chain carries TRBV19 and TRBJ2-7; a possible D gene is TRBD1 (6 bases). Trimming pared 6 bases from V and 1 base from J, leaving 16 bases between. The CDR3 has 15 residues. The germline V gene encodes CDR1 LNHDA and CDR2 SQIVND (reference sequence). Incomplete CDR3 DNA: TGTGCCAGTAGCCTTCCAGGGGTTGCATCCTACGAG. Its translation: CASSLPGVASYE. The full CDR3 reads CASSLPGVASYEQYF. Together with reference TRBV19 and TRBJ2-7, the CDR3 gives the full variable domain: DGGITQSPKYLFRKEGQNVTLSCEQNLNHDAMYWYRQDPGQGLRLIYYSQIVNDFQKGDIAEGYSVSREKKESFPLTVTSAQKNPTAFYLCASSLPGVASYEQYFGPGTRLTVT.

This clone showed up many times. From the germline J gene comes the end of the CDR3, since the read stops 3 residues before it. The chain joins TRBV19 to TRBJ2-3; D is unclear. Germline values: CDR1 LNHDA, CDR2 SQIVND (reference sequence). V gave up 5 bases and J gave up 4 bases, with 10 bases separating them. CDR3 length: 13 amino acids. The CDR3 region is CASSYGPPDTQYF. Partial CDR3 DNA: TGTGCCAGTAGTTATGGGCCCCCAGATACG.

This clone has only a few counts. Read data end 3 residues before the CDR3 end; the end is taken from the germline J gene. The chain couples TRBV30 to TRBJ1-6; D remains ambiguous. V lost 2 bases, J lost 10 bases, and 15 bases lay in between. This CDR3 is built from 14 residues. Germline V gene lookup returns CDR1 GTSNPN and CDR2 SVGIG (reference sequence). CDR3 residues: CAWSPKKFQSPLHF. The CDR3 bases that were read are TGTGCCTGGAGTCCGAAAAAGTTTCAGTCACCC. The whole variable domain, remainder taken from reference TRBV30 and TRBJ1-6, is SQTIHQWPATLVQPVGSPLSLECTVEGTSNPNLYWYRQAAGRGLQLLFYSVGIGQISSEVPQNLSASRPQDRQFILSSKKLLLSDSGFYLCAWSPKKFQSPLHFGNGTRLTVT.

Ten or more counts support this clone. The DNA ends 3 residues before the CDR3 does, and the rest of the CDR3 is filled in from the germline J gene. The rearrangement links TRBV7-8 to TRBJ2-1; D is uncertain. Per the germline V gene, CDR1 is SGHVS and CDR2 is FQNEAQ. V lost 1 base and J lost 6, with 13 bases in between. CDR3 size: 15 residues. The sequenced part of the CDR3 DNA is TGTGCCAGCAGCTTAGTTAGTCTAGTTCTCAATGAG. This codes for CASSLVSLVLNE. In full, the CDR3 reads CASSLVSLVLNEQFF.

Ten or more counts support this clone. The DNA read from the CDR3 is TGCAGTGCTAGAGATCCCCCTCTAGCGGGAGGGTACAATGAG. Its protein is CSARDPPLAGGYNE. The entire CDR3 reads CSARDPPLAGGYNEQFF. This sequence joins TRBV20-1 and TRBJ2-1, with 12 positions matching TRBD2. From the germline J gene comes the end of the CDR3, since the read stops 3 residues before it. In germline, CDR1 is DFQATT, CDR2 SNEGSKA (reference sequence). The junction had 7 bases not matched to a gene; V was cut back by 0 bases and J by 4 bases. The CDR3 contains 17 residues.

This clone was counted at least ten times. The CDR3 bases that were read are TGTGCCAGCAAGCCCTATTCTAGCAATCAGCCC. Its translation is CASKPYSSNQP. The whole CDR3 sequence reads CASKPYSSNQPQHF. The chain links TRBV19 to TRBJ1-5; unclear D gene. The read ends 3 residues before the CDR3 terminus; that terminus is restored from the germline J gene. The CDR3 is 14 amino acids. Trimming took 9 bases from V and 0 from J, leaving 12 bases between them. CDR1 and CDR2 from the germline V gene are LNHDA and SQIVND (reference sequence).

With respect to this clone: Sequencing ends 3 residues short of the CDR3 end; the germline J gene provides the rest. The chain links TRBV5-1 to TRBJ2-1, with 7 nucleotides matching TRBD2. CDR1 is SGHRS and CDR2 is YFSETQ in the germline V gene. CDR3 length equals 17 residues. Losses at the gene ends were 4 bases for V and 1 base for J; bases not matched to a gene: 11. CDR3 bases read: TGCGCCAGCAGCATTGGCGGGGGATCCGGGTCCTACAATGAG. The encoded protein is CASSIGGGSGSYNE. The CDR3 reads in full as CASSIGGGSGSYNEQFF.

The CDR3 DNA, read in part, is TGTGCCAGTGGACGACAGGCATCTTTAAATAGCAATCAGCCC. It is translated as CASGRQASLNSNQP. The complete CDR3 protein is CASGRQASLNSNQPQHF. V gene TRBV19 combines with J gene TRBJ1-5; tentative D call: TRBD1 (6 bases). The CDR3 end is not reached by the read, which stops 3 residues before it; the germline J gene fills it in. Per the germline V gene, CDR1 is LNHDA and CDR2 is SQIVND (reference sequence). Trimming took off 8 bases at V and 0 bases at J, with 20 bases between the two ends. This CDR3 is 17 amino acids long.

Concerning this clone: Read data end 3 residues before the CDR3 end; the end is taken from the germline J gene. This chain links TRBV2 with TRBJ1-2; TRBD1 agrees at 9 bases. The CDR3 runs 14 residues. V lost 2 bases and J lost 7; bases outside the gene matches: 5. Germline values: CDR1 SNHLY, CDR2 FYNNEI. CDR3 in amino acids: CASSETGGKGGYTF. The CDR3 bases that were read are TGTGCCAGCAGTGAAACAGGGGGCAAAGGTGGC.

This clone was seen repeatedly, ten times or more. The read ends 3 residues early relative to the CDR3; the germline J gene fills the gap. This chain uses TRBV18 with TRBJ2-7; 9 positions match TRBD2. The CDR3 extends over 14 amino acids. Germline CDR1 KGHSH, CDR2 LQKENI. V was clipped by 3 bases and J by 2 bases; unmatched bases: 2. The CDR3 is CASSPSGSPYEQYF. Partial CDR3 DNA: TGTGCCAGCTCACCTAGCGGGAGCCCCTACGAG.

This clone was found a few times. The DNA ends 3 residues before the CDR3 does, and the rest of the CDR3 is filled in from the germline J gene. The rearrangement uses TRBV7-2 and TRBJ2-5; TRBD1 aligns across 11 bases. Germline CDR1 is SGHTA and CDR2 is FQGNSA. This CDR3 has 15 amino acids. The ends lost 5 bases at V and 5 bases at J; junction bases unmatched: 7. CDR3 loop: CASSVLGQGVETQYF. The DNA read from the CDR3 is TGTGCCAGCAGCGTTCTGGGACAGGGGGTGGAGACC.

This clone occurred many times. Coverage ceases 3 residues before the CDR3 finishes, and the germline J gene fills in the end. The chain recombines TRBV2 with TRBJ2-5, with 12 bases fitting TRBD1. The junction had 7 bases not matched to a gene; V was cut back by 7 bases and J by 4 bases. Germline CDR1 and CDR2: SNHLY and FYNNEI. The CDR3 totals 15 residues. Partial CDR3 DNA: TGTGCCAGCAAACCGGGACAGGGGGCTTCAGAGACC. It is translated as CASKPGQGASET. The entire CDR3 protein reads CASKPGQGASETQYF.

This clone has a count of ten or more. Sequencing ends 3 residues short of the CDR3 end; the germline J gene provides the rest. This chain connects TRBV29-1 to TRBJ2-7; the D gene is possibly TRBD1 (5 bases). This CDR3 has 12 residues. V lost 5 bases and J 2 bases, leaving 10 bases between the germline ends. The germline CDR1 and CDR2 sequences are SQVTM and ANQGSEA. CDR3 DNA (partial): TGCAGCGTTACCCTAGGGGCCTACGAG. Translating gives CSVTLGAYE. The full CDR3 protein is CSVTLGAYEQYF.

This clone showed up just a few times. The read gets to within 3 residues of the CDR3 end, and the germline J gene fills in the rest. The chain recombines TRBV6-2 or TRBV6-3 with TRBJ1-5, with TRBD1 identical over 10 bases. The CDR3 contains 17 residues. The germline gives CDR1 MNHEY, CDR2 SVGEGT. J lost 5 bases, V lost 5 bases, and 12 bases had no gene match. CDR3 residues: CASSKNAGTGDYQPQHF. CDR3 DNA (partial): TGTGCCAGCAGTAAAAACGCCGGGACAGGGGACTATCAGCCC.

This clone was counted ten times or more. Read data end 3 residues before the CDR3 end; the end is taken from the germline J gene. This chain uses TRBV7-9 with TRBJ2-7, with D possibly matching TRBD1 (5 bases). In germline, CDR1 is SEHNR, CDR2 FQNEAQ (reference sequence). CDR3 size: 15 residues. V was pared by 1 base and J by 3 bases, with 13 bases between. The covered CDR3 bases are TGTGCCAGCAGCTTAGGGGGCAATCGAATCTACGAG. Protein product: CASSLGGNRIYE. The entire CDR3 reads CASSLGGNRIYEQYF.